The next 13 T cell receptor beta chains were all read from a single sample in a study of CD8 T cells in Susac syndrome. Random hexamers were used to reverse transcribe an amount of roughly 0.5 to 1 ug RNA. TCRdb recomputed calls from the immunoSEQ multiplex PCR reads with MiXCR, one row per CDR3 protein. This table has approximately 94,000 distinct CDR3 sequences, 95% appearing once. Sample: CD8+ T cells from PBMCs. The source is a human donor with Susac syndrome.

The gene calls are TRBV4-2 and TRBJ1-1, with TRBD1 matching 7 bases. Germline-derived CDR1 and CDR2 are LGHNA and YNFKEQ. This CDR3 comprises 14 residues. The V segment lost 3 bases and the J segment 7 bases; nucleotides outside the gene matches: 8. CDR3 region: CASSHSQGEDEAFF. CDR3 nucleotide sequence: TGTGCCAGCAGCCATAGTCAGGGGGAGGATGAAGCTTTCTTT.

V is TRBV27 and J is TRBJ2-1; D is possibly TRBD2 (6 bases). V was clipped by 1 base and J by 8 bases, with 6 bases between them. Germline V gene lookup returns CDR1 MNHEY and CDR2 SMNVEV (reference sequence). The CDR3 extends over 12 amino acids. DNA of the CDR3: TGTGCCAGCAGTTTATGGGGGGATGAGCAGTTCTTC. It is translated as CASSLWGDEQFF.

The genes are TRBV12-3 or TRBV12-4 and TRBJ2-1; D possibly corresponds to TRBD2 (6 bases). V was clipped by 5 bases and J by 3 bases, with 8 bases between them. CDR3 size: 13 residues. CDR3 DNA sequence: TGTGCCAGCAGTCACGGGAGCTACAATGAGCAGTTCTTC. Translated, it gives CASSHGSYNEQFF.

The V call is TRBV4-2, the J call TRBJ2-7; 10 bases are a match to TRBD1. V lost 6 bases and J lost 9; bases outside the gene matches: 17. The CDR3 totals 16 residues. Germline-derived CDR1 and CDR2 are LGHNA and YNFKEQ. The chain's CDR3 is CASSSAGLDRGETQYF. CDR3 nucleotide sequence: TGTGCCAGCAGTTCCGCGGGCTTGGACAGGGGGGAAACGCAGTACTTC.

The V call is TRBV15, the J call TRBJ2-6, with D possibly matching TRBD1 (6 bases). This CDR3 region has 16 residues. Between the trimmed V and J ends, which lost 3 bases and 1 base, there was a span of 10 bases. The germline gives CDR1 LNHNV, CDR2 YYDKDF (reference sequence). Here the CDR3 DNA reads TGTGCCACCAGCAGGGATCAGGGGTCTGGGGCCAACGTCCTGACTTTC. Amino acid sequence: CATSRDQGSGANVLTF.

CDR3 sequence: CASSQARQRTEAFF. CDR3 in DNA: TGTGCCAGCAGCCAAGCCCGACAGCGCACTGAAGCTTTCTTT. The V gene is TRBV3-1, the J gene TRBJ1-1, with D possibly being TRBD1 (5 bases). Trimming took off 1 base at V and 4 bases at J, with 10 bases between the two ends. From germline, CDR1 is LGHDT and CDR2 YNNKEL (reference sequence). The CDR3 runs 14 residues.

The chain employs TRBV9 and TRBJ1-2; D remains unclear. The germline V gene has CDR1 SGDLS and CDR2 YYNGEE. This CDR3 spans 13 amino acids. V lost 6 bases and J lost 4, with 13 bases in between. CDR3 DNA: TGTGCCAGCAACTACGAGGCGGGCTATGGCTACACCTTC. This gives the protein CASNYEAGYGYTF.

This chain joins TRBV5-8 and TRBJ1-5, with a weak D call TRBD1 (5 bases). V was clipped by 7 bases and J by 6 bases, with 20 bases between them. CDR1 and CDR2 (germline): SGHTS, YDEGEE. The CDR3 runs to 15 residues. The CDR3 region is CASAGGVSRVQPQHF. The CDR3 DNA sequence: TGTGCCAGCGCTGGGGGGGTAAGTCGGGTTCAGCCCCAGCATTTT.

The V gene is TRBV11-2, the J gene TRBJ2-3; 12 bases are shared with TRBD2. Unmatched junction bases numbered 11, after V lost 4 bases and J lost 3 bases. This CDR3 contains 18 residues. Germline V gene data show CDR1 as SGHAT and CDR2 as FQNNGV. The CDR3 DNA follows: TGTGCCAGCAGCTCAGAAGCTAGCGGGGGGGCTTTGACAGATACGCAGTATTTT. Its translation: CASSSEASGGALTDTQYF.

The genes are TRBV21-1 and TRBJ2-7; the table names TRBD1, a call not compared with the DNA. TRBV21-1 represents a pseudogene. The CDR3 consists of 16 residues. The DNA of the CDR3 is TGTGCCAGCAGCAAAAGAAGGGGGGCACCCAACTACGAGCAGTACTTC. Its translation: CASSKRRGAPNYEQYF.

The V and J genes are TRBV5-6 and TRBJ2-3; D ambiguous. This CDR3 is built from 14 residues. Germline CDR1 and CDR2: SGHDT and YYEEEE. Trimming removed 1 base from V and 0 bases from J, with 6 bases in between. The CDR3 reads CASSLRSSTDTQYF. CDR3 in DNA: TGTGCCAGCAGCTTGCGCTCTAGCACAGATACGCAGTATTTT.

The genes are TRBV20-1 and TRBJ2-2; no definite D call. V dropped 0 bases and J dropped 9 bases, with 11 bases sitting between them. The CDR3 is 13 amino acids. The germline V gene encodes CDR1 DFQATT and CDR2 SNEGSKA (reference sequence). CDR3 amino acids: CSARDRGRRELFF. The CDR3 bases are TGCAGTGCTAGAGATCGAGGACGCCGGGAGCTGTTTTTT.

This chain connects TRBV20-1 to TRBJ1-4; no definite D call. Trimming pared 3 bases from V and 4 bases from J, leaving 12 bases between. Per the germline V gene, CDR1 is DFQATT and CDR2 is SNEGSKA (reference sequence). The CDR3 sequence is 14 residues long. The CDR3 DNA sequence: TGCAGTGCTAGCTCTGCCAGATTTAATGAAAAACTGTTTTTT. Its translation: CSASSARFNEKLFF.